Given below is one TCR beta chain in context. Antigen specificity is unknown. The sample originates from a study of cytotoxic CD8 clonotypes in ibrutinib-treated CLL. Whole-study context: After a median around 11 months on treatment (6 to 36), response samples were drawn. The study's findings and limits: Baseline levels were approached again at progression, after clonality had risen at ibrutinib response. Samples were collected at differing times from sustained-remission and progressing patients.

Sequencing sought depths of 1 in 200,000 to 1 in 1 million T cells. Only in-frame clones appear in the TCRdb table, and some are missing; sequencing was by immunoSEQ multiplex PCR. The sample shows more than 200,000 clones, 70% of them seen only once. Germline V gene sequence: CDR1 MNHEY, CDR2 SVGAGI. V was trimmed by 3 bases and J by 3 bases, leaving 12 bases between them. The CDR3 loop spans 15 amino acids. The specimen was PBMCs, collected after 24 months of ibrutinib treatment. The chain is built from TRBV6-5 and TRBJ2-1; a possible D gene is TRBD2 (6 bases). The clonotype was recovered from a human donor with chronic lymphocytic leukemia. The CDR3 reads CASSYGGPGYNEQFF. CDR3 bases: TGTGCCAGCAGTTATGGAGGGCCTGGCTACAATGAGCAGTTCTTC.